Detailed here is one TCR beta chain. This clone showed up just once. Its antigen remains undetermined. No clone much larger than this one lies a single base away; base qualities are absent. This sample is drawn from a study of T cell changes during pregnancy in multiple sclerosis (dated by TCRdb to the late 2010s). Study-wide context: In women with multiple sclerosis, the researchers looked at how the T cell repertoire shifted as pregnancy progressed.

The library was generated by the immunoSEQ multiplex PCR assay. In TCRdb, the immuneACCESS table is reduced to in-frame sequences with V and J assigned. These tables do not hold every clone; where another copy was compared, an unresolved V gene accounts for under half, and the others remain unexplained. The sample includes approximately 17,000 clones, with roughly four fifths observed a single time. The ten largest clonotypes hold about a tenth of the sample. From the cysteine through the phenylalanine, the CDR3 covers 14 amino acids. Of all the DNA, just the CDR3 is kept, 42 bases in frame from base 1. CDR1 and CDR2, per the germline V gene, are SQVTM and ANQGSEA.

Sequenced here: CD8+ T cells from peripheral blood mononuclear cells, sampled in the second trimester of pregnancy. The sequence derives from a female donor in good health, enrolled as a control in a pregnancy study. The rearranged chain carries TRBV29-1 and TRBJ2-5; perhaps TRBD2 is the D gene, with 7 bases matching. The end of the DNA aligns better with TRBJ2-7, so the J call may be wrong. The CDR3: CSVGGGQAPYEQYF. The DNA sequence is given as TGCAGCGTTGGGGGGGGCCAAGCACCCTACGAGCAGTACTTC.